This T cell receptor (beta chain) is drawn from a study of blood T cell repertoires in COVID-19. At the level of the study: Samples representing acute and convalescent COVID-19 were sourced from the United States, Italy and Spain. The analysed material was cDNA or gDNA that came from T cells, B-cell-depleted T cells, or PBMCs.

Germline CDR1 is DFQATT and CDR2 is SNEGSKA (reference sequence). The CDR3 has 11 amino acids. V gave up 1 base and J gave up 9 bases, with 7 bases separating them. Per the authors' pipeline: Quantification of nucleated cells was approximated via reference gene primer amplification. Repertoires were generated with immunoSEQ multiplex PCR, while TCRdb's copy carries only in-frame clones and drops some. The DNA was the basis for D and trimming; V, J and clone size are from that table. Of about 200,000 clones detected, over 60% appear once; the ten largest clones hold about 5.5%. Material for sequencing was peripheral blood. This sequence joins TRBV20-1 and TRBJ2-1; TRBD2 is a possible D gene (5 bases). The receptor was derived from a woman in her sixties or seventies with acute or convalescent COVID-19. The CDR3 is CSARVTIEQFF. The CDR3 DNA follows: TGCAGTGCTAGAGTGACTATTGAGCAGTTCTTC.